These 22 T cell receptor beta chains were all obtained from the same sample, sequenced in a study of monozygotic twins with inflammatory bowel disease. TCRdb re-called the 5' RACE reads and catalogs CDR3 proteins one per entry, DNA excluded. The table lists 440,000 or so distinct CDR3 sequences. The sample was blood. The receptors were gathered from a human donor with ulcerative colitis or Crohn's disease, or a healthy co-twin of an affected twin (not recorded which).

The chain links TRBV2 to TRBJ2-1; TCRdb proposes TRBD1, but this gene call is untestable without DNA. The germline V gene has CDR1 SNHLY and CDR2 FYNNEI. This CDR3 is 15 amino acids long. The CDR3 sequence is CASPPRGAIDNEQFF. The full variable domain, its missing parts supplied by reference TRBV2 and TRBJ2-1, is EPEVTQTPSHQVTQMGQEVILRCVPISNHLYFYWYRQILGQKVEFLVSFYNNEISEKSEIFDDQFSVERPDGSNFTLKIRSTKLEDSAMYFCASPPRGAIDNEQFFGPGTRLTVL.

The CDR3 sequence: CASGFGWDTQYF. The genes are TRBV12-5 and TRBJ2-3. Germline values: CDR1 LGHNT, CDR2 FRNRAP. The CDR3 sequence is 12 residues long.

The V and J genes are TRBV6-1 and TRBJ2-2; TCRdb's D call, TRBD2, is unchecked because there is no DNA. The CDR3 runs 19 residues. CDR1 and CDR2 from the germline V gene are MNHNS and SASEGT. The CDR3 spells CASSKLAGGPHFSTGELFF.

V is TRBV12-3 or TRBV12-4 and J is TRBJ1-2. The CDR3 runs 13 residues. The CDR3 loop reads CASSLQNLYGYTF.

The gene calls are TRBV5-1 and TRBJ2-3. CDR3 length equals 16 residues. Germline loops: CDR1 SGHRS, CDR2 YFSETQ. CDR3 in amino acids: CASSLEGDPSTDTQYF.

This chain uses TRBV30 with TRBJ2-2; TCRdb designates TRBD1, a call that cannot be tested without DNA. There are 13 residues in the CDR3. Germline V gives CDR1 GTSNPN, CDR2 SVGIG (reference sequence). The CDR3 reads CAWSPQGAGELFF.

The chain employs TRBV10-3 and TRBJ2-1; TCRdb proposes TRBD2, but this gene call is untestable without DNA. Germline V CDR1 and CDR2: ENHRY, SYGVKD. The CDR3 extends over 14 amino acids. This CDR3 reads CAISESGGHNEQFF.

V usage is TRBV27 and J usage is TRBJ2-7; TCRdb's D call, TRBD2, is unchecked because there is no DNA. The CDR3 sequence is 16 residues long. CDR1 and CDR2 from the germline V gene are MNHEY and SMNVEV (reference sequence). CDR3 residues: CASSLRTSGRRNEQYF.

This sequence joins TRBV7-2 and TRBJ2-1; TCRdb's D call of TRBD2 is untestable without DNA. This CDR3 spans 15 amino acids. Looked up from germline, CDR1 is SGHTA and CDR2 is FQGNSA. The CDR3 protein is CASSSTSGSYNEQFF.

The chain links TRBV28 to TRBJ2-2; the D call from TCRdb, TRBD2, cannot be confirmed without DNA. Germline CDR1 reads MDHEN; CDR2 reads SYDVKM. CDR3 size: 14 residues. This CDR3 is CASRNGLITGELFF.

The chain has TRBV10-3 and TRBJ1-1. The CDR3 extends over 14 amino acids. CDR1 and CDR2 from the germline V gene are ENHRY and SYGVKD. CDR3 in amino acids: CAISGTAMNTEAFF.

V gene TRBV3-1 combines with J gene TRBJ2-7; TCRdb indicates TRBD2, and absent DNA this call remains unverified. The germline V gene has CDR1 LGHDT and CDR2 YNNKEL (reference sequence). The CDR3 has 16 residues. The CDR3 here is CASSQDRLAGVYEQYF.

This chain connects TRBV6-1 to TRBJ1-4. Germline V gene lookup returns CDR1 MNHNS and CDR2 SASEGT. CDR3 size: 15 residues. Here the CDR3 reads CASSTYSQRFEKLFF.

The CDR3 sequence is CASSLGWLGNTIYF. The chain carries TRBV7-2 and TRBJ1-3. The CDR3 has 14 residues. Germline loops: CDR1 SGHTA, CDR2 FQGNSA. Together with reference TRBV7-2 and TRBJ1-3, the CDR3 gives the full variable domain: GAGVSQSPSNKVTEKGKDVELRCDPISGHTALYWYRQSLGQGLEFLIYFQGNSAPDKSGLPSDRFSAERTGGSVSTLTIQRTQQEDSAVYLCASSLGWLGNTIYFGEGSWLTVV.

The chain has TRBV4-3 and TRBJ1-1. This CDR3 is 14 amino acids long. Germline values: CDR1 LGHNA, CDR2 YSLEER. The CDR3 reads CASSRDRTRAEAFF.

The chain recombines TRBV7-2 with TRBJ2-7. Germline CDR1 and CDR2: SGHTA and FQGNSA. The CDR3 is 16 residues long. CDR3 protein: CASSLAVHAGPYEQYF.

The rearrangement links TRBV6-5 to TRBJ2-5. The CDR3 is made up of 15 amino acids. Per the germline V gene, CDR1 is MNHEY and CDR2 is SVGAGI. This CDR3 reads CASSYSIYRQETQYF.

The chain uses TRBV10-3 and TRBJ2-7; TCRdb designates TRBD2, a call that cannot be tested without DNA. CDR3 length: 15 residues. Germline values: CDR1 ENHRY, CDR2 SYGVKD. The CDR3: CAISLGLGGTYEQYF.

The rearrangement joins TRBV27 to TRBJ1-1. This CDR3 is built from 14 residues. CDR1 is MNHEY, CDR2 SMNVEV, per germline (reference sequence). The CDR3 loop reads CASKNPALPALGFF.

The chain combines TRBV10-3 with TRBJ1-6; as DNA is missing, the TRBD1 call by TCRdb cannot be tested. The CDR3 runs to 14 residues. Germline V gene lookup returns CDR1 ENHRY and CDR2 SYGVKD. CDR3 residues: CATQGQGSNSPLHF.

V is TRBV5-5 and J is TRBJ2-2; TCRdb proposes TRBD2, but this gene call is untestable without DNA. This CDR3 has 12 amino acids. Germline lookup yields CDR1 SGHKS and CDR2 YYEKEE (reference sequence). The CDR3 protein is CATEGFAGELFF.

The CDR3: CASSQAFGYEQYF. This chain joins TRBV28 and TRBJ2-7. The CDR3 contains 13 residues. Germline lookup yields CDR1 MDHEN and CDR2 SYDVKM.